The 16 T cell receptor beta chains below come from one sample, sequenced in a study of low-dose radiotherapy and immunotherapy resistance in tumors. Gene-specific TRAV and TRBV primers were used for first-strand cDNA, covering alpha and beta chains. A constant-region primer paired with the V-primer adapter amplified TCRs over about 19 PCR cycles. From the reads, TCRdb called clonotypes with MiXCR, one entry per CDR3 protein. This sample has about 9,800 distinct CDR3 sequences, with approximately 72% found just once. These receptors came from a human donor with advanced metastatic prostate, ovarian, gallbladder or colorectal cancer (not recorded which). This table probably holds off-target reads from a library built for another chain.

This chain uses TRBV20-1 with TRBJ1-2, with a weak D call TRBD1 (6 bases). Germline loops: CDR1 DFQATT, CDR2 SNEGSKA (reference sequence). This CDR3 spans 12 amino acids. V lost 3 bases and J 3 bases, leaving 8 bases between the germline ends. CDR3 coding DNA: TGCAGTGCTAGGAGACAGGACTATGGCTACACCTTC. It encodes CSARRQDYGYTF.

The chain combines TRBV24-1 with TRBJ2-7; tentatively, D is TRBD1 or TRBD2 (6 bases each). The V end was cut by 11 bases, the J end by 6 bases, with 25 bases between. This CDR3 region has 15 residues. Germline CDR1 and CDR2: KGHDR and SFDVKD. The CDR3 bases are TGTGCCAGCCCCCCGGCGCTGGGCAGGGGAGGCGAGCAGTACTTC. Translated, it gives CASPPALGRGGEQYF.

This clonotype has only one observation. The chain has TRBV30 and TRBJ2-1; D ambiguous. CDR3 length: 12 amino acids. V lost 2 bases to trimming and J lost 5 bases, with 7 bases between them. The germline CDR1 and CDR2 sequences are GTSNPN and SVGIG (reference sequence). The CDR3 region has the DNA TGTGCCTGGAGTCCGGGTAACAATGAGCAGTTCTTC. This encodes CAWSPGNNEQFF.

This chain connects TRBV7-9 to TRBJ1-5, with D perhaps matching TRBD1 (5 bases). Trimming pared 5 bases from V and 9 bases from J, leaving 17 bases between. CDR1 and CDR2 (germline): SEHNR, FQNEAQ (reference sequence). The length of the CDR3 is 14 residues. CDR3 in DNA: TGTGCCAGCAGCGCCGGGACGGGCGGATTGCCCCAGCATTTT. Amino acids: CASSAGTGGLPQHF.

CDR3 region: CASSLLAGGPLDNEQFF. CDR3 coding DNA: TGTGCCAGCAGCCTATTAGCGGGAGGGCCCCTGGACAATGAGCAGTTCTTC. V is TRBV14 and J is TRBJ2-1, with 11 bases aligning to TRBD2. With V trimmed by 4 bases and J by 5 bases, 10 bases remained unmatched. The CDR3 extends over 17 amino acids. The germline CDR1 and CDR2 sequences are SGHDN and FVKESK.

This chain uses TRBV5-1 with TRBJ2-1, with D perhaps TRBD2 (7 bases). The CDR3 is 15 residues long. Germline CDR1 reads SGHRS; CDR2 reads YFSETQ. V was cut by 0 bases and J by 8 bases, with 15 bases left in between. CDR3 nucleotides: TGCGCCAGCAGCTTGGAGCAGGGAGGGGGGCATGAGCAGTTCTTC. Its translation is CASSLEQGGGHEQFF.

The chain joins TRBV12-3 or TRBV12-4 to TRBJ1-5, with D perhaps matching TRBD1 (5 bases). This CDR3 contains 14 residues. Trimming pared 5 bases from V and 8 bases from J, leaving 16 bases between. The CDR3 DNA follows: TGTGCCAGCAGTCTCGGGGACGTTCCGGAGCCCCAGCATTTT. Its translation is CASSLGDVPEPQHF.

The count of this clonotype is one. The J gene is TRBJ2-2, the V gene TRBV7-2; TRBD2 matches at 12 bases. The junction had 5 bases not matched to a gene; V was cut back by 5 bases and J by 7 bases. The germline gives CDR1 SGHTA, CDR2 FQGNSA. CDR3 length equals 15 residues. CDR3 nucleotide sequence: TGTGCCAGCAGCCAGACTAGCGGGGGAGGCGGGGAGCTGTTTTTT. It translates to CASSQTSGGGGELFF.

The chain has TRBV12-3 or TRBV12-4 and TRBJ1-5, with D tentatively TRBD1 (5 bases). Trimming stripped 5 bases from V and 2 bases from J, with 10 bases between. The CDR3 has 14 amino acids. The CDR3 loop is CASSSGDGNQPQHF. In DNA, the CDR3 is TGTGCCAGCAGTAGCGGGGACGGCAATCAGCCCCAGCATTTT.

The genes are TRBV13 and TRBJ1-4; D call uncertain. Germline V gene lookup returns CDR1 PRHDT and CDR2 FYEKMQ (reference sequence). This CDR3 spans 15 amino acids. Trimming removed 6 bases from V and 0 bases from J, with 11 bases in between. CDR3 protein: CASRLRATTNEKLFF. CDR3 nucleotide sequence: TGTGCCAGCAGGCTCCGGGCAACAACTAATGAAAAACTGTTTTTT.

Here the CDR3 reads CASRTAVGERETQYF. DNA for the CDR3: TGTGCCAGCAGAACGGCGGTGGGGGAGCGAGAGACCCAGTACTTC. V usage is TRBV28 and J usage is TRBJ2-5; D could derive from TRBD1 or TRBD2 (5 bases each). The CDR3 totals 15 residues. V lost 6 bases and J lost 4, with 18 bases in between. The V gene's germline CDR1 is MDHEN and CDR2 SYDVKM.

The chain employs TRBV7-2 and TRBJ2-1, with TRBD1 matching 9 bases. Trimming at V came to 4 bases and at J to 4 bases, leaving 2 bases not matched to a gene. CDR1 SGHTA and CDR2 FQGNSA come from the germline V gene. The CDR3 has 14 amino acids. The CDR3 DNA is TGTGCCAGCAGCTGGGGACAGGGATACAATGAGCAGTTCTTC. Translated, it gives CASSWGQGYNEQFF.

The gene calls are TRBV29-1 and TRBJ2-7; TRBD2 might be the D (6 bases). Trimming left V 3 bases short and J 0 bases short, with 18 bases between. CDR3 length equals 16 residues. The germline V gene has CDR1 SQVTM and CDR2 ANQGSEA. CDR3 sequence: CSVDNRSGRGSYEQYF. The CDR3, as DNA: TGCAGCGTTGACAATCGGTCCGGGAGAGGCTCCTACGAGCAGTACTTC.

This clonotype was detected only once. The rearrangement joins TRBV5-1 to TRBJ2-3; D is uncertain. This CDR3 spans 13 amino acids. Trimming took 4 bases from V and 4 from J, leaving 10 bases between them. Germline values: CDR1 SGHRS, CDR2 YFSETQ. CDR3 in DNA: TGCGCCAGCAGCACCGGATATGCAGATACGCAGTATTTT. Translation gives CASSTGYADTQYF.

The CDR3 spells CASSDTGLVAYEQFF. CDR3 sequence (DNA): TGTGCCAGCAGTGACACGGGACTAGTGGCGTATGAGCAGTTCTTC. The chain uses TRBV2 and TRBJ2-1; 8 bases match TRBD2. The CDR3 extends over 15 amino acids. Looked up from germline, CDR1 is SNHLY and CDR2 is FYNNEI. Germline trimming cut 3 bases from V and 8 bases from J; bases unmatched to any gene: 9.

V usage is TRBV6-1 and J usage is TRBJ1-3; 9 bases match TRBD1. With V trimmed by 7 bases and J by 0 bases, 4 bases remained unmatched. The CDR3 runs to 15 residues. CDR1 is MNHNS and CDR2 is SASEGT in the germline V gene. The CDR3 DNA reads TGTGCCAGCACCATGACAGGGGGCTCTGGAAACACCATATATTTT. Its translation: CASTMTGGSGNTIYF.